This passage covers 2 T cell receptor beta chains from one sample sequenced in a study of T cells in Graves' hyperthyroidism and ophthalmopathy. From RNA transcripts, TCR beta CDR3 regions were amplified. TCR CDR3 regions were first amplified by RT-PCR with HTBI primers. TCRdb reanalysed the multiplex PCR reads using MiXCR and keeps one entry per CDR3 protein. The repertoire holds 300,000 to 450,000 distinct CDR3 sequences, with roughly 13% as singletons. Material: blood. These receptors all come from a woman in her fifties or sixties with Graves' hyperthyroidism.

The table lists this clonotype with many counts. CDR3 loop: CASSLGSLAGGQETQYF. CDR3 nucleotide sequence: TGTGCCAGCAGCTTAGGATCCCTAGCGGGAGGGCAAGAGACCCAGTACTTC. This chain connects TRBV7-3 to TRBJ2-5; 12 bases fit TRBD2. The J segment lost 2 bases and the V segment lost 2 bases, leaving 6 bases of the junction unmatched. The length of the CDR3 is 17 residues. The germline V gene has CDR1 SGHTA and CDR2 FQGTGA. Using reference TRBV7-3 and TRBJ2-5 for the parts outside the CDR3, the full variable domain is GAGVSQTPSNKVTEKGKYVELRCDPISGHTALYWYRQSLGQGPEFLIYFQGTGAADDSGLPNDRFFAVRPEGSVSTLKIQRTERGDSAVYLCASSLGSLAGGQETQYFGPGTRLLVL.

This clonotype was recorded many times. The rearrangement uses TRBV3-1 and TRBJ1-1, with 8 nucleotides matching TRBD1. Trimming removed 3 bases from V and 3 bases from J; junction bases left unmatched: 9. There are 16 residues in the CDR3. The V gene's germline CDR1 is LGHDT and CDR2 YNNKEL (reference sequence). The CDR3 protein is CASSQRADRADTEAFF. DNA for the CDR3: TGTGCCAGCAGCCAGCGAGCGGACAGGGCAGACACTGAAGCTTTCTTT.